The rows below give T cell receptor beta chains drawn from one sample of a study of Ad26.COV2.S vaccination and SARS-CoV-2 variants. Assay used: immunoSEQ multiplex PCR; TCRdb lists only in-frame clones, some missing. The table includes about 400,000 clones, 75% to 90% detected once. Material: peripheral blood, obtained in a trial of Ad26.COV2.S vaccine versus placebo. The receptors stem from a person between 18 and 59 years old who received the Ad26.COV2.S COVID-19 vaccine or a placebo. The conserved cysteine and the conserved F or W are not part of the CDR3 here. A D gene is named only where the DNA matches it firmly.

d_gene: NA; v_gene: TRBV29-1; CDR3aa: SVEGAPRAYNEQF
d_gene: NA; v_gene: TRBV10-2; CDR3aa: ATNRGGSSTDTQY
d_gene: NA; v_gene: TRBV11-1; CDR3aa: ASSLSGRGF
d_gene: TRBD1; v_gene: TRBV5-1; CDR3aa: ASSAGTVQETQY
d_gene: TRBD2; v_gene: TRBV11-3; CDR3aa: ASSLEGGPNYEQY
d_gene: NA; v_gene: TRBV4-2; CDR3aa: ASSQDGAGTYNEQF
d_gene: NA; v_gene: TRBV6-5; CDR3aa: ASSYQGLSRETQY
d_gene: NA; v_gene: TRBV2; CDR3aa: ASTDTGGTDTQY
d_gene: TRBD1; v_gene: TRBV10-3; CDR3aa: AISTTGTGTGGAF
d_gene: NA; v_gene: TRBV5-6; CDR3aa: ASTRGASNTEAF
d_gene: NA; v_gene: TRBV6-1; CDR3aa: ASSEEYNRYEQY
d_gene: TRBD2; v_gene: TRBV27; CDR3aa: ASIPGGATDTQY
d_gene: TRBD2; v_gene: TRBV2; CDR3aa: ASSERLAGVGGMGGTQY
d_gene: TRBD1; v_gene: TRBV6-1; CDR3aa: ASSDPTGGVDYGYT
d_gene: TRBD1; v_gene: TRBV9; CDR3aa: ASSPGQGAGANVLT
d_gene: NA; v_gene: TRBV7-2; CDR3aa: ASSSLRQETQY
d_gene: NA; v_gene: TRBV18; CDR3aa: ASSPSGVSYEQY
d_gene: TRBD1; v_gene: TRBV3-1/TRBV3-2; CDR3aa: ASSQGYDRVRGYT
d_gene: NA; v_gene: TRBV11-2; CDR3aa: ASSSGTYEQY
d_gene: NA; v_gene: TRBV5-4; CDR3aa: ASSTDGAYEQY
d_gene: TRBD2; v_gene: TRBV29-1; CDR3aa: SALAGEIIYNEQF
d_gene: NA; v_gene: TRBV19; CDR3aa: ASNPRGPIAGELF
d_gene: NA; v_gene: TRBV28; CDR3aa: ASSLGHNYGYT
d_gene: TRBD2; v_gene: TRBV24-1; CDR3aa: ATSDFPGTSGISTDTQY
d_gene: NA; v_gene: TRBV7-2; CDR3aa: ASSLGHRGETQY
d_gene: NA; v_gene: TRBV9; CDR3aa: ASSTQTGQHSPLH
d_gene: NA; v_gene: TRBV6-1; CDR3aa: ASSDEGVGGNQPQH
d_gene: NA; v_gene: TRBV28; CDR3aa: ASIAPGVNTEAF
d_gene: TRBD1; v_gene: TRBV10-3; CDR3aa: AISFRTGDNEQF
d_gene: NA; v_gene: TRBV25-1; CDR3aa: ASSEWVNYGYT
d_gene: NA; v_gene: TRBV30; CDR3aa: AWSVRQAGEQF
d_gene: NA; v_gene: TRBV5-6; CDR3aa: ASSSDFYTGELF
d_gene: NA; v_gene: TRBV6-5; CDR3aa: ASRARVTDTQY
d_gene: NA; v_gene: TRBV2; CDR3aa: ASSRGGAADSPLH
d_gene: NA; v_gene: TRBV6-5; CDR3aa: ASSYQRRGWEQY
d_gene: NA; v_gene: TRBV20-1; CDR3aa: SASELATATQY
d_gene: TRBD2; v_gene: TRBV29-1; CDR3aa: SVRLAGTSSYNEQF
d_gene: TRBD1; v_gene: TRBV6-5; CDR3aa: ASSSLGQFNEQF
d_gene: TRBD1; v_gene: TRBV5-6; CDR3aa: ASSFTYRDRGRRETQY
d_gene: NA; v_gene: TRBV30; CDR3aa: AWSTPGAGGTEAF
d_gene: NA; v_gene: TRBV5-4; CDR3aa: ASSLVGAWNSPLH
d_gene: NA; v_gene: TRBV7-8; CDR3aa: ASSLEAGSSYEQY
d_gene: NA; v_gene: TRBV10-2; CDR3aa: ASSEAGNEQF